Reported below is one T cell receptor beta chain. The antigen remains undetermined. V lost 0 bases to trimming and J lost 4 bases; unmatched junction nucleotides: 8. The germline V gene has CDR1 ENHRY and CDR2 SYGVKD. The CDR3 is made up of 17 amino acids. The source of the sample is a study of cytomegalovirus exposure and HLA in healthy donors. General study points: Sequencing probably produced one cluster of sequence variants that were highly shared. According to an earlier analysis, most TCR beta V segments yielded productive rearrangements about 90% or about 30% of the time. Researchers catalogued approximately 170 TCR beta chains as cytomegalovirus-associated.

A multiplex PCR was run with 60 Vbeta primers and 13 Jbeta primers. Generated by immunoSEQ multiplex PCR, the TCRdb table keeps only in-frame clones and is missing some. The sample yields some 170,000 clones, approximately 80% seen once. The sample consisted of PBMCs. The rearrangement uses TRBV10-3 and TRBJ1-1, with 10 bases fitting TRBD1. The TCR originated in a woman between 25 and 40 years old in good health and CMV-seropositive. The CDR3 is CAISESSFRTGGTEAFF. As DNA, the CDR3 is TGTGCCATCAGTGAGTCGTCGTTTAGGACAGGGGGCACTGAAGCTTTCTTT.